Listed below are T cell receptor beta chains from one sample, sequenced in a study of PD-1 blockade in mismatch repair-deficient tumors. Clones were sequenced by immunoSEQ multiplex PCR, and TCRdb holds only the in-frame ones, with some missing. The table lists around 100,000 clones, 60% to 85% of them singletons, with 4.5% to 5.5% in the top ten. The sequenced sample was peripheral blood, obtained approximately 14 months after starting pembrolizumab. The receptors originated from an adult with mismatch repair-deficient cancer. The CDR3 runs from the conserved cysteine through the conserved F or W. The D gene is left open where the match is weak. Where a row states a size, it is once, few, many or the class of an expanded clone; other rows omit it.

clone_size | d_call | j_call | v_call | cdr3_aa | cdr3_nt
. | TRBD1 | TRBJ1-1 | TRBV5-1 | CASRDRGPNTEAFF | TGCGCCAGCAGGGACAGGGGACCGAACACTGAAGCTTTCTTT
. | . | TRBJ2-3 | TRBV18 | CASSSSTYTSTDTQYF | TGTGCCAGCTCAAGTTCGACTTATACTAGCACAGATACGCAGTATTTT
. | . | TRBJ2-1 | TRBV6-5 | CASSRDSYNEQFF | TGTGCCAGCAGCCGAGACTCCTACAATGAGCAGTTCTTC
. | TRBD2 | TRBJ2-2 | TRBV7-2 | CASSFLAVRVTGELFF | TGTGCCAGCAGCTTCCTAGCGGTCCGAGTGACCGGGGAGCTGTTTTTT
. | . | TRBJ1-5 | TRBV9 | CASSVGAGSFQPQHF | TGTGCCAGCAGCGTAGGGGCAGGGTCGTTTCAGCCCCAGCATTTT
. | . | TRBJ1-3 | TRBV5-6 | CASSSGRIGNTIYF | TGTGCCAGCAGCTCCGGAAGAATTGGAAACACCATATATTTT
. | . | TRBJ1-1 | TRBV7-9 | CASSPRDEAFF | TGTGCCAGCAGCCCCCGAGATGAAGCTTTCTTT
few | TRBD1 | TRBJ1-1 | TRBV6-1 | CASSTQGDTEAFF | TGTGCCAGCAGTACTCAGGGGGACACTGAAGCTTTCTTT
. | . | TRBJ1-2 | TRBV27 | CASHTSYFTTTVINYGYTF | TGTGCCAGCCACACGTCTTATTTTACTACGACAGTTATTAACTATGGCTACACCTTC
. | . | TRBJ2-1 | TRBV4-1 | CASSQGPRVTSYNEQFF | TGCGCCAGCAGCCAAGGTCCCAGGGTAACCTCCTACAATGAGCAGTTCTTC
. | TRBD2 | TRBJ2-3 | TRBV6-1 | CASTSLAGGDTQYF | TGTGCCAGCACAAGTCTAGCGGGCGGAGATACGCAGTATTTT
. | TRBD2 | TRBJ2-7 | TRBV7-2 | CASSSPSGKYEQYF | TGTGCCAGCAGCTCCCCCAGCGGGAAATACGAGCAGTACTTC
. | . | TRBJ2-3 | TRBV11-2 | CASGGTSTDTQYF | TGTGCCAGCGGGGGGACTAGCACAGATACGCAGTATTTT
few | TRBD1 | TRBJ2-7 | TRBV18 | CASSPTVTGEEQYF | TGTGCCAGCTCACCCACAGTGACAGGGGAAGAGCAGTACTTC
. | . | TRBJ2-7 | TRBV13 | CASSADTYEQYF | TGTGCCAGCAGCGCGGACACCTACGAGCAGTACTTC
. | TRBD1 | TRBJ2-7 | TRBV7-9 | CASSSLTGDEQYF | TGTGCCAGCAGCTCCCTGACAGGGGACGAGCAGTACTTC
. | . | TRBJ2-1 | TRBV19 | CASSTQGSEPRAEQFF | TGTGCCAGTAGTACCCAGGGCTCGGAACCAAGGGCTGAGCAGTTCTTC
once | . | TRBJ1-2 | TRBV5-4 | CASSLTGGNYGYTF | TGTGCCAGCAGCTTAACAGGCGGGAACTATGGCTACACCTTC
once | . | TRBJ2-2 | TRBV27 | CASSFEDSNTGELFF | TGTGCCAGCAGTTTTGAGGACTCAAACACCGGGGAGCTGTTTTTT
. | . | TRBJ1-5 | TRBV2 | CASSEDNGHLQPQHF | TGTGCCAGCAGTGAAGACAATGGCCATCTTCAGCCCCAGCATTTT
few | . | TRBJ1-2 | TRBV7-9 | CASSSGPTSYGYTF | TGTGCCAGCAGCTCGGGGCCGACATCCTATGGCTACACCTTC
few | . | TRBJ1-1 | TRBV2 | CASSPLRQNTEAFF | TGTGCCAGCAGTCCTCTTAGACAGAACACTGAAGCTTTCTTT
. | TRBD1 | TRBJ2-7 | TRBV9 | CASSVETGATYEQYF | TGTGCCAGCAGCGTAGAAACAGGGGCTACCTACGAGCAGTACTTC
. | TRBD1 | TRBJ1-2 | TRBV7-6 | CASSPGQGVSKGYGYTF | TGTGCCAGCAGCCCCGGACAGGGGGTCTCTAAGGGCTATGGCTACACCTTC
. | . | TRBJ2-7 | TRBV23-1 | CASSQNGVWDIKEQYF | TGCGCCAGCAGTCAAAATGGAGTTTGGGACATAAAAGAGCAGTACTTC
. | TRBD2 | TRBJ2-7 | TRBV7-2 | CASSLVRGGVYEQYF | TGTGCCAGCAGCTTAGTACGGGGGGGCGTCTACGAGCAGTACTTC
. | TRBD1 | TRBJ2-7 | TRBV5-1 | CASSSGQAQRYEQYF | TGCGCCAGCAGCTCGGGACAGGCCCAAAGGTACGAGCAGTACTTC
. | TRBD2 | TRBJ2-3 | TRBV7-9 | CASSPGLAGSTDTQYF | TGTGCCAGCAGCCCCGGACTAGCGGGTAGCACAGATACGCAGTATTTT
. | TRBD2 | TRBJ2-1 | TRBV15 | CATSIGLADNEQFF | TGTGCCACCAGCATAGGACTAGCGGACAATGAGCAGTTCTTC
. | . | TRBJ2-2 | TRBV6-5 | CASSYGTFANTGELFF | TGTGCCAGCAGTTACGGCACGTTCGCGAACACCGGGGAGCTGTTTTTT
. | . | TRBJ1-3 | TRBV19 | CASSINPGSRSGNTIYF | TGTGCCAGTAGTATTAATCCGGGATCCCGCTCTGGAAACACCATATATTTT
. | TRBD2 | TRBJ2-5 | TRBV27 | CASSPPGLAGETQYF | TGTGCCAGCAGTCCACCGGGACTAGCTGGGGAGACCCAGTACTTC
. | TRBD2 | TRBJ2-1 | TRBV27 | CASSLSGGLVNEQFF | TGTGCCAGCAGTTTATCGGGGGGACTAGTCAATGAGCAGTTCTTC
once | . | TRBJ2-7 | TRBV6-5 | CASSYSGGTYEQYF | TGTGCCAGCAGTTACTCTGGGGGTACGTACGAGCAGTACTTC
. | TRBD2 | TRBJ2-1 | TRBV9 | CASSSGTSGNEQFF | TGTGCCAGCAGCTCCGGGACTAGCGGGAATGAGCAGTTCTTC
. | TRBD2 | TRBJ2-1 | TRBV29-1 | CSVVSGIGNEQFF | TGCAGCGTCGTCAGCGGGATAGGCAATGAGCAGTTCTTC
. | . | TRBJ1-2 | TRBV4-2 | CASSQDGQSNYGYTF | TGTGCCAGCAGCCAAGATGGGCAGTCCAACTATGGCTACACCTTC
. | . | TRBJ2-1 | TRBV9 | CASSVGGNSYNEQFF | TGTGCCAGCAGCGTAGGCGGAAACTCCTACAATGAGCAGTTCTTC
once | TRBD1 | TRBJ1-1 | TRBV11-2 | CASSLEGQQNTEAFF | TGTGCCAGCAGCTTAGAGGGACAGCAGAACACTGAAGCTTTCTTT
. | . | TRBJ1-3 | TRBV19 | CATLGGFSGNTIYF | TGTGCCACCCTGGGGGGTTTCTCTGGAAACACCATATATTTT
few | TRBD2 | TRBJ2-3 | TRBV6-1 | CASSDLAGGKTDTQYF | TGTGCCAGCAGTGACCTAGCGGGAGGGAAAACAGATACGCAGTATTTT
once | TRBD1 | TRBJ1-2 | TRBV29-1 | CSVDRSNYGYTF | TGCAGCGTGGACAGGTCTAACTATGGCTACACCTTC
. | . | TRBJ2-1 | TRBV4-1 | CASSQSLRGDSNEQFF | TGCGCCAGCAGCCAGAGTCTGAGGGGTGATAGCAATGAGCAGTTCTTC
. | . | TRBJ2-7 | TRBV4-2 | CASSQEGLAASSYEQYF | TGTGCCAGCAGCCAAGAAGGGCTTGCGGCTAGCTCCTACGAGCAGTACTTC
once | TRBD1 | TRBJ2-7 | TRBV5-1 | CASSSRDRSYEQYF | TGCGCCAGCAGCTCCCGGGACAGGTCCTACGAGCAGTACTTC
once | . | TRBJ1-1 | TRBV10-2 | CASGVDMNTEAFF | TGCGCCAGTGGGGTAGATATGAACACTGAAGCTTTCTTT
. | . | TRBJ2-1 | TRBV6-1 | CASSEAGATGVYEQFF | TGTGCCAGCAGTGAAGCAGGAGCGACGGGTGTGTATGAGCAGTTCTTC
. | . | TRBJ1-2 | TRBV9 | CASFAPGPGHGYTF | TGTGCCAGCTTCGCCCCGGGGCCCGGTCATGGCTACACCTTC
few | . | TRBJ1-5 | TRBV19 | CASNEGSGQPQHF | TGTGCCAGCAATGAGGGATCTGGTCAGCCCCAGCATTTT
once | . | TRBJ2-7 | TRBV18 | CASSPSAGSYEQYF | TGTGCCAGCTCACCGTCCGCGGGCTCCTACGAGCAGTACTTC
. | TRBD1 | TRBJ1-2 | TRBV9 | CASSDEQGRGGYTF | TGTGCCAGCAGCGACGAACAGGGGAGGGGTGGCTACACCTTC
. | . | TRBJ2-3 | TRBV5-1 | CASSSGTSTDTQYF | TGCGCCAGCAGCTCGGGGACCAGCACAGATACGCAGTATTTT
. | TRBD1 | TRBJ1-3 | TRBV7-9 | CASTSGTGVGNTIYF | TGTGCCAGCACCTCCGGGACAGGGGTTGGAAACACCATATATTTT
. | . | TRBJ2-2 | TRBV7-9 | CATPNPGVSTGELFF | TGTGCCACCCCGAACCCTGGAGTTAGCACCGGGGAGCTGTTTTTT
. | TRBD2 | TRBJ2-7 | TRBV9 | CASSNSGRGYEQYF | TGTGCCAGCAGTAATAGCGGGAGAGGCTACGAGCAGTACTTC
. | TRBD1 | TRBJ2-1 | TRBV29-1 | CSGRQGGRLEQFF | TGCAGCGGACGACAGGGCGGAAGACTTGAGCAGTTCTTC
. | . | TRBJ1-1 | TRBV7-2 | CASSLRGNTEAFF | TGTGCCAGCAGCTTACGGGGGAACACTGAAGCTTTCTTT
. | . | TRBJ2-3 | TRBV7-9 | CASSTYGERSTQYF | TGTGCCAGCAGTACCTACGGGGAGAGATCCACGCAGTATTTT
. | TRBD1 | TRBJ2-5 | TRBV19 | CASSIRTGVRETQYF | TGTGCCAGTAGTATCAGGACAGGGGTCCGGGAGACCCAGTACTTC